One sample yielded the 9 T cell receptor beta chains listed below, sequenced in a study of Graves' ophthalmopathy and Graves' hyperthyroidism. CDR3 regions of TCR beta were amplified from RNA transcripts. The first-round RT-PCR employed HTBI primers together with the Qiagen OneStep RT-PCR kit. A multiplex PCR was then performed as the second round. TCRdb analysed the multiplex PCR reads with MiXCR anew, one entry per CDR3 protein. The data hold some 520,000 distinct CDR3 sequences, with approximately 15% observed a single time. Sequencing was carried out using blood. The receptors shown here come from a woman in her twenties or thirties with Graves' ophthalmopathy.

This clonotype has at least ten counts. This sequence joins TRBV6-1 and TRBJ2-7, with a possible D match to TRBD1 (6 bases). Trimming left V 9 bases short and J 3 bases short, with 15 bases between. Per germline, CDR1 MNHNS and CDR2 SASEGT. This CDR3 is 13 amino acids long. This chain's CDR3 is CASSGTGHYEQYF. Here the CDR3 DNA reads TGTGCCAGTTCCGGGACGGGACACTACGAGCAGTACTTC.

The table lists this clonotype with many counts. The chain employs TRBV6-5 and TRBJ1-1; D perhaps matches TRBD1 (5 bases). The CDR3 sequence is 17 residues long. Germline V gene data show CDR1 as MNHEY and CDR2 as SVGAGI. With 0 bases removed from V and 1 base from J, the gap between germline ends came to 15 bases. The CDR3 sequence is CASSYSRHQGGNTEAFF. CDR3 DNA sequence: TGTGCCAGCAGTTACTCGAGGCACCAGGGTGGGAACACTGAAGCTTTCTTT.

This clonotype appeared many times. In nucleotides, the CDR3 is TGTGCCAGTAGAGCGACTAGCGGGGGAACCTACGAGCAGTACTTC. This encodes CASRATSGGTYEQYF. This chain joins TRBV19 and TRBJ2-7, with 12 positions matching TRBD2. Germline V gives CDR1 LNHDA, CDR2 SQIVND (reference sequence). The V segment lost 6 bases and the J segment 2 bases; nucleotides outside the gene matches: 5. The CDR3 extends over 15 amino acids.

This clonotype was seen just once. A much more abundant neighbour one base away suggests this may be a read error. The V gene is TRBV27, the J gene TRBJ1-2; D gene ambiguous. The CDR3 runs to 13 residues. Germline loops: CDR1 MNHEY, CDR2 SMNVEV (reference sequence). As DNA, the CDR3 is TGTTCCAGCAGTTTTTTCGCCGAGGGTGGCTACACCTTC. Protein: CSSSFFAEGGYTF.

At least ten counts were recorded for this clonotype. CDR3 DNA: TGTGCCAGCAGTCCCTTTATTGGTCGAGACACAAGGTACCAAGAGACCCAGTACTTC. Amino acid sequence: CASSPFIGRDTRYQETQYF. The gene calls are TRBV28 and TRBJ2-5; D call uncertain. Trimming took off 5 bases at V and 0 bases at J, with 25 bases between the two ends. The CDR3 runs 19 residues. CDR1 and CDR2 from the germline V gene are MDHEN and SYDVKM.

This clonotype was detected ten times or more. The chain uses TRBV5-1 and TRBJ1-1; 7 bases line up with TRBD1. The CDR3 covers 14 residues. V gave up 1 base and J gave up 4 bases; unmatched junction bases: 4. Germline V gene lookup returns CDR1 SGHRS and CDR2 YFSETQ. CDR3 nucleotide sequence: TGCGCCAGCAGCTTGAGGGACAGCACCACTGAAGCTTTCTTT. Its protein product is CASSLRDSTTEAFF.

This clonotype was found a few times. The chain is built from TRBV7-9 and TRBJ2-3, with D hard to call. V lost 5 bases and J 2 bases, leaving 11 bases between the germline ends. The CDR3 runs to 14 residues. Per germline, CDR1 SEHNR and CDR2 FQNEAQ (reference sequence). This chain's CDR3 is CASSPPYDTDTQYF. CDR3 nucleotide sequence: TGTGCCAGCAGCCCCCCCTACGACACAGATACGCAGTATTTT.

At least ten counts were recorded for this clonotype. V gene TRBV19 combines with J gene TRBJ1-1; maybe TRBD1 (5 bases). Germline V CDR1 and CDR2: LNHDA, SQIVND (reference sequence). V gave up 6 bases and J gave up 2 bases, with 13 bases separating them. The CDR3 runs 14 residues. The CDR3 loop is CASRNRKLNTEAFF. CDR3 nucleotide sequence: TGTGCCAGTAGGAACAGGAAACTTAACACTGAAGCTTTCTTT.

Ten or more counts support this clonotype. V and J are TRBV27 and TRBJ2-4; D is unclear. This CDR3 spans 14 amino acids. Between the trimmed V and J ends, which lost 5 bases and 7 bases, there was a span of 15 bases. Germline values: CDR1 MNHEY, CDR2 SMNVEV (reference sequence). In DNA, the CDR3 is TGTGCCAGCAGTCCCGAGTGGGGATTGAACATTCAGTACTTC. This encodes CASSPEWGLNIQYF.